The source of this T cell receptor (beta chain) is a study of PD-1 blockade in classical Hodgkin lymphoma (TCRdb year 2020). Regarding the complete study: Nivolumab dosing was 3 mg/kg intravenously every 2 weeks, continuing until either disease progression or unacceptable toxicity. The study used TCR beta sequencing and CyTOF to define a peripheral blood immune signature of response to PD-1 blockade in classical Hodgkin lymphoma. The study at large found these results: A significant rise by C4D1 was seen in CD4+ but not CD8+ TCR diversity (p=0.0027 vs p=0.16), with the rise being most apparent in complete responders (p=0.02). Baseline TCR diversity was reported as lower in newly diagnosed patients than in healthy donors, and lower still in relapsed/refractory patients. Lower diversity was observed in patients in whom nivolumab was started less than 1 year after ASCT, and these patients were excluded from later analyses so that confounding by immune reconstitution would be avoided. Among trial patients, those achieving complete response had baseline diversity similar to that of newly diagnosed patients, while diversity was significantly lower in partial responders and progressors. Only a single clinical trial cohort was studied, and what caused the repertoire differences, possibly disease activity or prior therapy, remained undefined.

Explained via the paper, the time point label denotes: cycle 1 day 1 (C1D1), immediately before nivolumab initiation. Every trial patient had relapsed after autologous stem cell transplantation, and cohorts A, B and C differed in prior brentuximab vedotin exposure. The trial cohort included 55 to 65 patients with relapsed/refractory classical Hodgkin lymphoma, and each patient had a best overall response of complete response, partial response or progressive disease. Single-agent nivolumab was administered to trial patients in the multi-cohort phase II CheckMate 205 trial. An independent review committee assessed best overall response using the 2007 International Working Group response criteria. Trial PBMCs were collected just before the start of nivolumab (C1D1) and during therapy at cycle 2 day 1 and cycle 4 day 1. Peripheral blood was collected in 8 mL Vacutainer Cell Preparation Tubes, from which PBMCs were isolated by centrifugation and then cryopreserved.

Measured from the cysteine to the phenylalanine, the CDR3 is 16 residues long. Just the 48-base CDR3 DNA is kept, in frame starting at base 1. V trim: 4 bases; J trim: 0 bases; unmatched bases: 5. CDR1 and CDR2 were assigned from the germline V gene (reference sequence) as SGHNT and YYREEE. Notes on this clone: Its recognized antigen is unknown. There are no base qualities to consult, and no much larger clone falls within one base.

The Qiagen DNeasy kit was used to extract genomic DNA from unsorted PBMCs and from the negatively selected CD4+ and CD8+ fractions. TCR beta CDR3 regions were amplified by immunoSEQ multiplex PCR using primers annealing to V and J segments. A synthetic immune receptor repertoire was used to minimize amplification bias, and any remaining bias was removed computationally after sequencing. Per the original workflow: Custom Python scripts were used to quantify repertoire diversity as the Shannon entropy index. Unsorted, CD4+ and CD8+ repertoires were analyzed separately, except for combined analyses in which CD4+ and CD8+ sequences were merged in silico. Clonal expansion was defined as at least a 2-fold frequency increase after treatment relative to C1D1, with a pseudocount of 0.5 for undetected baseline clones. Singleton clones were defined as clones with 0 or 1 copy at C1D1, and non-singleton clones were defined as clones with 2 or more copies. Clones expanded in unsorted samples were labelled as CD4+, CD8+ or unknown by matching protein sequences in sorted samples from the same patient. Wilcoxon tests were applied to paired samples to test diversity changes from C1D1 to C4D1. In its TCRdb copy, this immuneACCESS table keeps in-frame sequences only and misses some clones. Where compared with another copy, unresolved V genes explain less than half of these, and the others have no known cause. For V, J and clone size, that table is used; D and trimming come from the DNA. This sample has fewer than 25,000 clones in its table, and roughly three quarters of those were observed once. Roughly 6.7% of the sample comes from the top ten.

The sequence joins TRBV5-4 to TRBJ2-2, and TRBD1 matches 8 of the central bases. This sequence originates from a human donor with classical Hodgkin lymphoma. The sequences come from peripheral blood mononuclear cells (PBMCs), collected at baseline. In nucleotide form, the sequence is TGTGCCAGCAGCCAAGACAGGGGATCGAACACCGGGGAGCTGTTTTTT. This sequence encodes CASSQDRGSNTGELFF.